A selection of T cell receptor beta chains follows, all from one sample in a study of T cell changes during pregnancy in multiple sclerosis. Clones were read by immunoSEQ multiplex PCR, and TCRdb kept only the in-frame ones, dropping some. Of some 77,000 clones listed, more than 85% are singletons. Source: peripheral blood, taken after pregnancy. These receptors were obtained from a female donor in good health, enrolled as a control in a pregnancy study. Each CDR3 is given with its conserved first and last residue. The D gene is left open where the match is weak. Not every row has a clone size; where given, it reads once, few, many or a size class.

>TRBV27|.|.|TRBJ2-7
CASRDLAKSSYEQYF
TGTGCCAGCAGAGATCTAGCGAAAAGCTCCTACGAGCAGTACTTC
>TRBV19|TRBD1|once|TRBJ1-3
CASGQGRNTIYF
TGTGCCAGCGGACAGGGTCGAAACACCATATATTTT
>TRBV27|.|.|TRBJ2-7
CATSSQGSYEQYF
TGTGCCACCAGCAGCCAGGGAAGCTACGAGCAGTACTTC
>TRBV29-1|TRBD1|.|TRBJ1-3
CSVSGTGTGNTIYF
TGCAGCGTTTCCGGGACAGGGACTGGAAACACCATATATTTT
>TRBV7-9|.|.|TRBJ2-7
CASSPDNYEQYF
TGTGCCAGCAGTCCGGACAATTACGAGCAGTACTTC
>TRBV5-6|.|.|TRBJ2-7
CASSHLAKKYYEQYF
TGTGCCAGCAGCCACCTAGCGAAAAAATACTACGAGCAGTACTTC
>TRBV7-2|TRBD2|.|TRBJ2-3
CASSFLAGSSTDTQYF
TGTGCCAGCAGCTTCCTAGCGGGGTCTAGCACAGATACGCAGTATTTT
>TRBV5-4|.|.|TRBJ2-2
CASSLVGVGTGELFF
TGTGCCAGCAGCTTGGTAGGGGTTGGCACCGGGGAGCTGTTTTTT
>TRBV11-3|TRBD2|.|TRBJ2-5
CASARGVGGQETQYF
TGTGCCAGCGCCCGTGGTGTGGGGGGGCAAGAGACCCAGTACTTC
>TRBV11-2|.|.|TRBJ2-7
CASSLAGTHGGYEQYF
TGTGCCAGCAGCTTAGCCGGGACTCATGGGGGTTACGAGCAGTACTTC
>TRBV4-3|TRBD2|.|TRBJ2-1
CASSRGGAGGSNEQFF
TGCGCCAGCAGCCGGGGAGGAGCGGGAGGGTCCAATGAGCAGTTCTTC